This TCR beta chain was captured in a study of cytomegalovirus exposure and HLA in healthy donors. This CDR3 region has 17 residues. V gave up 2 bases and J gave up 4 bases; unmatched junction bases: 11. Germline CDR1 is SGHVS and CDR2 is FQNEAQ. The PCR made use of 60 Vbeta and 13 Jbeta primers. Sequencing used immunoSEQ multiplex PCR; TCRdb keeps in-frame clones, though not all of them. The sample holds 120,000 or so clones; approximately 17% are singletons and the top ten take approximately 2.6%. Overall study results and limits: When analyzed later, a missense DCLRE1C variant was found to be linked to TCR beta V- and J-gene trimming.

Concerning this clone itself: No antigen is known for it.

This TCR came from a female donor in good health and CMV-seropositive. The chain employs TRBV7-8 and TRBJ1-5; TRBD1 matches at 7 bases. The sequencing input was PBMCs. CDR3 loop: CASSLRLGLQGNQPQHF. The CDR3 DNA reads as TGTGCCAGCAGCTTACGGTTGGGGTTACAGGGGAATCAGCCCCAGCATTTT.